The next 3 T cell receptor beta chains were all read from a single sample in a study of blood T cell repertoires in COVID-19. Profiling relied on immunoSEQ multiplex PCR, and the TCRdb table lists in-frame clones only, not all of them. The data hold 200,000 to 300,000 clones, with approximately 85% observed a single time. The material sequenced was PBMCs or T cells enriched from blood (not recorded which). The source of these receptors is a woman between 45 and 65 years old who had recovered from COVID-19.

This sequence joins TRBV27 and TRBJ2-3; 7 bases map to TRBD2. Germline loops: CDR1 MNHEY, CDR2 SMNVEV (reference sequence). V lost 2 bases to trimming and J lost 0 bases; unmatched junction nucleotides: 8. CDR3 length: 17 residues. DNA of the CDR3: TGTGCCAGCAGTTTAGGGCTCCGCGGGAGTAGCACAGATACGCAGTATTTT. Translating gives CASSLGLRGSSTDTQYF.

This clone was seen a few times. The chain has TRBV2 and TRBJ1-1; D is possibly TRBD1 (6 bases). The germline V gene encodes CDR1 SNHLY and CDR2 FYNNEI. The CDR3 totals 15 residues. V dropped 7 bases and J dropped 4 bases, with 19 bases sitting between them. Written as DNA, the CDR3 is TGTGCCAGCACGCGGCTCGACAGGTTGATCACTGAAGCTTTCTTT. Translation gives CASTRLDRLITEAFF. Supplemented by reference TRBV2 and TRBJ1-1, the full variable domain reads EPEVTQTPSHQVTQMGQEVILRCVPISNHLYFYWYRQILGQKVEFLVSFYNNEISEKSEIFDDQFSVERPDGSNFTLKIRSTKLEDSAMYFCASTRLDRLITEAFFGQGTRLTVV.

V usage is TRBV7-6 and J usage is TRBJ2-4; TRBD1 agrees at 10 bases. CDR3 length: 16 residues. V trimming: 5 bases; J trimming: 0 bases; junction bases outside the gene matches: 4. Germline lookup yields CDR1 SGHVS and CDR2 FNYEAQ. The CDR3 spells CASSPDRGLAKNIQYF. As DNA, the CDR3 is TGTGCCAGCAGCCCCGACAGGGGGCTAGCCAAAAACATTCAGTACTTC.